What follows describes a single T cell receptor (beta chain). This clone was detected only once. The clone's antigen remains unknown. No much larger clone is present one base from it, and per-base qualities are unavailable. TCRbeta CDR3 regions were amplified from genomic DNA using the immunoSEQ Assay, a bias-controlled multiplex PCR. On the authors' methods: The number of nucleated cells in each sample was estimated from the amplification of reference gene primers within the assay. To quantify the absolute abundance of each unique TCRbeta CDR3 rearrangement, sequence reads were collapsed and filtered. Productive Simpson clonality was computed per sample as the square root of Simpson's diversity index over productive rearrangements. This immuneACCESS table, as held by TCRdb, lists in-frame sequences with V and J called but not all clones. Of the missing ones, under half trace to an unresolved V gene in checked studies; the others have no known cause. For V, J and clone size, that table is used; D and trimming come from the DNA. Across this sample there are about 130,000 clones, with 78% seen only once. In total, the top ten clones hold approximately 10% of the sample.

This sample was taken from a study of blood T cell repertoires in COVID-19 (dated by TCRdb to the early 2020s). Study-level background: Samples covering the acute and convalescent phases of COVID-19 were provided by collaborators in the United States, Italy and Spain. The material from the prospective study consisted of cDNA or gDNA derived from T cells, B-cell-depleted T cells, or PBMCs. Sample metadata almost always included a de-identified subject ID, COVID-19 status, age in years and sex. The samples were drawn from the first 160 participants of the ongoing ImmuneRACE study and from over a thousand subjects provided by 6 global collaborators. Where available, HLA class I and class II types were obtained from metadata supplied by the sample provider rather than from assay-based typing. A freely available public database, intended as a resource for researchers studying the immune response to SARS-CoV-2, is where the repertoires were released. Subjects who had been exposed to COVID-19, were actively infected with it, or had recovered from it provided the deeply sampled blood TCRbeta repertoires that made up the dataset.

Another Seattle source contributed samples from volunteer blood donors who had recovered from COVID-19. Each collaborating institution followed its own protocols to collect whole blood in K2EDTA tubes. For TCRbeta analysis, collaborators shipped samples as frozen whole blood, isolated PBMCs, or DNA extracted from either of those sample types. Deletion took 4 bases off V and 1 base off J, with a span of 17 bases between the germline ends. Based on the germline V gene, the CDR1 and CDR2 sequences are SGDLS and YYNGEE. The CDR3 numbers 16 residues from cysteine through phenylalanine. Only the CDR3 DNA is retained, 48 bases long and in frame from the first base. The investigation overall reported the following: Clinical and demographic metadata were provided uncurated, with the amount varying by source and participant.

Material for sequencing was peripheral blood. The clonotype originates from a man between 60 and 75 years old who had recovered from COVID-19. The chain links TRBV9 with TRBJ1-1; TRBD1 could be the D gene, as 5 bases match. The DNA is as follows: TGTGCCAGCAGCTCTCTACCGGGGGGGACGAACACTGAAGCTTTCTTT. Its protein reads: CASSSLPGGTNTEAFF.